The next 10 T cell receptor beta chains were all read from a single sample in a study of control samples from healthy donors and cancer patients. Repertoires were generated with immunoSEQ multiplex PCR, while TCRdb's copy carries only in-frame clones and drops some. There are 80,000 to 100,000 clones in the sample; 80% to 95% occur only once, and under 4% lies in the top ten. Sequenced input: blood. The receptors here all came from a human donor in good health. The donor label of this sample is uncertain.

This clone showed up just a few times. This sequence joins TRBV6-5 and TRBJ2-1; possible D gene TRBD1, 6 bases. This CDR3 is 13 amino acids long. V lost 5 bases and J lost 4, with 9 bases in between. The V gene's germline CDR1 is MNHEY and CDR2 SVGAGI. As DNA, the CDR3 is TGTGCCAGCAGTAGACAGGAATACAATGAGCAGTTCTTC. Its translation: CASSRQEYNEQFF.

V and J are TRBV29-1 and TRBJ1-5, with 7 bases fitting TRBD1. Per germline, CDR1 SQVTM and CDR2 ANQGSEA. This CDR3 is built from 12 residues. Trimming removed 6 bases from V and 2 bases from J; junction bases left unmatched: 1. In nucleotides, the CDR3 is TGCAGCGTAGGACAGGGCAATCAGCCCCAGCATTTT. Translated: CSVGQGNQPQHF.

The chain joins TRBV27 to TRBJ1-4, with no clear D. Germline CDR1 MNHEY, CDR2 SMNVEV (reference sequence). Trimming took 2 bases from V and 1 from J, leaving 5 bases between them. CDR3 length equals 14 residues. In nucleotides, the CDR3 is TGTGCCAGCAGTTTAGGGCAAACTAATGAAAAACTGTTTTTT. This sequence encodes CASSLGQTNEKLFF.

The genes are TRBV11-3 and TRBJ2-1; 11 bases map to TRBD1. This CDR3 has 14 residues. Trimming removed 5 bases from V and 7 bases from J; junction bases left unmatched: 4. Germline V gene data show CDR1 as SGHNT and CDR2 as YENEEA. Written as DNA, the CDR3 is TGTGCCAGCAGCGCCCGGGACAGGGGGAATGAGCAGTTCTTC. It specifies CASSARDRGNEQFF.

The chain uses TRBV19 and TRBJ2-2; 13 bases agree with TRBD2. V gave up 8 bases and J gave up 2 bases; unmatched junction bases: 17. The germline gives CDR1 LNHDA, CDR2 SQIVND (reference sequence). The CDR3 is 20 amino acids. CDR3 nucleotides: TGTGCCAGTTCCAGGACTAGCGGGGGCTTTACCGAGAGTAACACCGGGGAGCTGTTTTTT. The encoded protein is CASSRTSGGFTESNTGELFF.

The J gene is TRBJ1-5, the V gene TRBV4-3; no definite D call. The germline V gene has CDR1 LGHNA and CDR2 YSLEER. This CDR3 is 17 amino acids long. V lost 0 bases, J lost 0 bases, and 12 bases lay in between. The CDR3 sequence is CASSQDREGRSNQPQHF. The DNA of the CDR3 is TGCGCCAGCAGCCAAGATCGGGAAGGACGTAGCAATCAGCCCCAGCATTTT.

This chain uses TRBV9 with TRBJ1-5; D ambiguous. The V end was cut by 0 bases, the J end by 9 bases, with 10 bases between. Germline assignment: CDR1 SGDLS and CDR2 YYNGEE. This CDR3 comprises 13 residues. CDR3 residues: CASSVAPERPQHF. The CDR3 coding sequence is TGTGCCAGCAGCGTAGCTCCGGAGCGGCCCCAGCATTTT.

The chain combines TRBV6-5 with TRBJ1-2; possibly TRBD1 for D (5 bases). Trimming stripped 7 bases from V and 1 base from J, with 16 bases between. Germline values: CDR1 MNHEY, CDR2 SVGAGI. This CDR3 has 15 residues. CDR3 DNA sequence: TGTGCCAGCAAGAAATTAGGAGGGGTTAACTATGGCTACACCTTC. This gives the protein CASKKLGGVNYGYTF.

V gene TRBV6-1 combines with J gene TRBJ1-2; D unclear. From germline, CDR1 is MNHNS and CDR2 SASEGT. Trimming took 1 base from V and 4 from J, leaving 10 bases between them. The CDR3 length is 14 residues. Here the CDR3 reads CASSEVWGIYGYTF. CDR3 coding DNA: TGTGCCAGCAGTGAAGTGTGGGGAATCTATGGCTACACCTTC.

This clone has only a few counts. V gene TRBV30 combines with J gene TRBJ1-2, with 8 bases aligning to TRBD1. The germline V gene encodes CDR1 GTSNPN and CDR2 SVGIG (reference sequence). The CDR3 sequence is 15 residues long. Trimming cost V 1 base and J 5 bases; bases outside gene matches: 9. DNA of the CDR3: TGTGCCTGGAGTGCCCGGACAGGGCTGGAGTATGGCTACACCTTC. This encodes CAWSARTGLEYGYTF.